The 32 T cell receptor beta chains below were found in one sample sequenced in a study of T cells in Graves' hyperthyroidism and ophthalmopathy. Amplification yielded TCR beta CDR3 regions, with RNA transcripts as the source. First-round RT-PCR targeting the TCR CDR3 was performed with the HTBI primer set. TCRdb reprocessed the multiplex PCR reads with MiXCR, giving one entry per CDR3 protein. The profile covers some 440,000 distinct CDR3 sequences, with roughly 14% appearing a single time and around 7.7% taken by the ten largest. Input material: blood. All receptors derive from a woman between 18 and 29 years old with Graves' hyperthyroidism.

This clonotype has at least ten counts. The chain is built from TRBV24-1 and TRBJ2-3; the D gene is possibly TRBD2 (5 bases). CDR3 size: 13 residues. Trimming pared 3 bases from V and 5 bases from J, leaving 8 bases between. The germline CDR1 and CDR2 sequences are KGHDR and SFDVKD. The CDR3 loop reads CATSDPRGDTQYF. CDR3 coding DNA: TGTGCCACCAGTGATCCTCGGGGAGATACGCAGTATTTT.

This clonotype was counted many times. The rearrangement links TRBV7-9 to TRBJ2-1; a weak D match, TRBD1 (5 bases). The CDR3 is 13 amino acids. V lost 2 bases to trimming and J lost 7 bases, with 9 bases between them. From germline, CDR1 is SEHNR and CDR2 FQNEAQ (reference sequence). CDR3 residues: CASSLPGKNEQFF. The DNA of the CDR3 is TGTGCCAGCAGCTTACCAGGGAAGAATGAGCAGTTCTTC.

This clonotype was recorded many times. This chain links TRBV28 with TRBJ1-2; 7 bases align to TRBD1. The CDR3 has 16 amino acids. Germline V gene sequence: CDR1 MDHEN, CDR2 SYDVKM. V lost 8 bases and J lost 5; bases outside the gene matches: 17. DNA of the CDR3: TGTGCCAGCCGAAAAGGAGGAGGGGGCGGCGGTTATGGCTACACCTTC. It translates to CASRKGGGGGGYGYTF.

This chain links TRBV5-6 with TRBJ1-6, with 7 bases that match TRBD1. J lost 10 bases, V lost 4 bases, and 14 bases had no gene match. Per germline, CDR1 SGHDT and CDR2 YYEEEE. The CDR3 contains 16 residues. The DNA for the CDR3 is TGTGCCAGCAGCCTCAAGAGACAGGGCCCCCTCTCACCCCTCCACTTT. Its protein is CASSLKRQGPLSPLHF.

This clonotype came up a few times. The V and J genes are TRBV11-2 and TRBJ2-7; weak D call: TRBD2 (5 bases). CDR1 and CDR2 from the germline V gene are SGHAT and FQNNGV. V lost 5 bases to trimming and J lost 2 bases, with 13 bases between them. The CDR3 has 14 residues. The CDR3 is CASSQAGRTYEQYF. The CDR3 bases are TGTGCCAGCAGCCAGGCGGGCCGTACCTACGAGCAGTACTTC.

The sample holds a few counts of this clonotype. CDR3 sequence reads: CASTGEAYGYTF. The DNA for the CDR3 is TGTGCCAGCACGGGAGAGGCCTATGGCTACACCTTC. The chain uses TRBV2 and TRBJ1-2; no reliable D call. Germline V lookup: CDR1 SNHLY, CDR2 FYNNEI. The CDR3 runs to 12 residues. V dropped 7 bases and J dropped 4 bases, with 10 bases sitting between them. Supplemented by reference TRBV2 and TRBJ1-2, the full variable domain reads EPEVTQTPSHQVTQMGQEVILRCVPISNHLYFYWYRQILGQKVEFLVSFYNNEISEKSEIFDDQFSVERPDGSNFTLKIRSTKLEDSAMYFCASTGEAYGYTFGSGTRLTVV.

A word on this clonotype: At one end, the junction sequence differs from germline, possibly due to a read error. This chain uses TRBV6-1 with TRBJ1-2; 8 bases are shared with TRBD1. Per the germline V gene, CDR1 is MNHNS and CDR2 is SASEGT. This CDR3 comprises 12 residues. CDR3 in amino acids: CATRQGPIGYAF. CDR3 nucleotide sequence: TGTGCCACCAGACAGGGGCCCATTGGCTACGCCTTC.

In this sample, this clonotype turned up many times. The chain joins TRBV20-1 to TRBJ2-7, with 7 nucleotides matching TRBD2. This CDR3 is built from 15 residues. Germline lookup yields CDR1 DFQATT and CDR2 SNEGSKA (reference sequence). V gave up 3 bases and J gave up 1 base; unmatched junction bases: 9. The CDR3 region has the DNA TGCAGTGCTAGTGAAGGTCGGACTAGATCCTACGAGCAGTACTTC. It yields the protein CSASEGRTRSYEQYF.

There are many counts of this clonotype. The CDR3 nucleotides read TGTGCCAGCAGTAAACAGGGGACCCCAACCTACGAGCAGTACTTC. This encodes CASSKQGTPTYEQYF. The chain couples TRBV12-3 or TRBV12-4 to TRBJ2-7, with 7 positions matching TRBD1. The trim removed 5 bases at V and 2 bases at J, leaving 9 bases unmatched. The CDR3 is 15 amino acids.

The J gene is TRBJ2-3, the V gene TRBV7-9; 7 nucleotides line up with TRBD2. The germline CDR1 and CDR2 sequences are SEHNR and FQNEAQ (reference sequence). The CDR3 extends over 16 amino acids. V was pared by 10 bases and J by 4 bases, with 17 bases of the junction left unmatched. CDR3 protein: CATKIQLAGGADTQYF. CDR3 sequence (DNA): TGTGCCACCAAAATCCAACTAGCTGGGGGGGCAGATACGCAGTATTTT.

CDR3 DNA sequence: TGTGCCAGCAGCTTAGCGCCCGCGGGCACCGGGGAGCTGTTTTTT. It codes for CASSLAPAGTGELFF. The rearrangement joins TRBV7-2 to TRBJ2-2; maybe TRBD2 (5 bases). The CDR3 is made up of 15 amino acids. Germline values: CDR1 SGHTA, CDR2 FQGNSA. With 0 bases removed from V and 4 bases from J, the gap between germline ends came to 9 bases. Full variable domain (outside the CDR3, taken from reference TRBV7-2 and TRBJ2-2): GAGVSQSPSNKVTEKGKDVELRCDPISGHTALYWYRQSLGQGLEFLIYFQGNSAPDKSGLPSDRFSAERTGGSVSTLTIQRTQQEDSAVYLCASSLAPAGTGELFFGEGSRLTVL.

In this sample, this clonotype turned up many times. The CDR3 is CASSPQGLQPRSNQPQHF. The CDR3 nucleotides are TGTGCCAGCAGCCCGCAGGGACTGCAACCACGGAGCAATCAGCCCCAGCATTTT. This chain joins TRBV6-1 and TRBJ1-5; tentative D call: TRBD1 (5 bases). With 6 bases removed from V and 1 base from J, the gap between germline ends came to 22 bases. This CDR3 comprises 18 residues. Looked up from germline, CDR1 is MNHNS and CDR2 is SASEGT.

This sequence joins TRBV9 and TRBJ2-7, with D possibly TRBD2 on 5 matching bases. The CDR3 runs to 16 residues. CDR1 SGDLS and CDR2 YYNGEE come from the germline V gene. V lost 0 bases, J lost 0 bases, and 13 bases lay in between. CDR3 in DNA: TGTGCCAGCAGCGTAGATGGGGAGCTGAGCTCCTACGAGCAGTACTTC. Protein product: CASSVDGELSSYEQYF.

This clonotype occurred a few times. The chain is built from TRBV29-1 and TRBJ1-2, with TRBD1 matching over 7 bases. Germline V gives CDR1 SQVTM, CDR2 ANQGSEA. The CDR3 contains 12 residues. Trimming at V came to 3 bases and at J to 7 bases, leaving 5 bases not matched to a gene. The chain's CDR3 is CSVDVAGGGYTF. CDR3 DNA sequence: TGCAGCGTTGACGTGGCAGGGGGTGGCTACACCTTC.

The V gene is TRBV24-1, the J gene TRBJ2-1, with 7 nucleotides matching TRBD2. The V gene end was trimmed by 5 bases and the J gene end by 6 bases; junction bases not matched to a gene: 9. The CDR3 has 15 residues. Per germline, CDR1 KGHDR and CDR2 SFDVKD. CDR3 in DNA: TGTGCCACCAGTGGGGGAGGGCAGGTCCGCAATGAGCAGTTCTTC. It translates to CATSGGGQVRNEQFF.

The gene calls are TRBV30 and TRBJ2-7; D remains unclear. The ends were cut back, 3 bases at V and 5 bases at J, with 8 bases in the middle. The CDR3 length is 11 residues. The germline V gene has CDR1 GTSNPN and CDR2 SVGIG (reference sequence). The CDR3 reads CAWRGVDEQYF. The CDR3, as DNA: TGTGCCTGGAGAGGAGTCGACGAGCAGTACTTC. Filled out from reference TRBV30 and TRBJ2-7, the complete variable domain reads SQTIHQWPATLVQPVGSPLSLECTVEGTSNPNLYWYRQAAGRGLQLLFYSVGIGQISSEVPQNLSASRPQDRQFILSSKKLLLSDSGFYLCAWRGVDEQYFGPGTRLTVT.

V usage is TRBV27 and J usage is TRBJ2-5, with D possibly TRBD2 on 6 matching bases. Germline loops: CDR1 MNHEY, CDR2 SMNVEV (reference sequence). This CDR3 has 14 residues. V was clipped by 11 bases and J by 7 bases, with 23 bases between them. The CDR3 spells CASRVAGPQWTQYF. The CDR3, as DNA: TGTGCCTCCCGGGTGGCGGGGCCCCAGTGGACCCAGTACTTC.

Worth noting for this clonotype: A read error is possible here, since a much larger clone lies one base away. J is TRBJ2-5 and V is TRBV5-1, with 7 bases identical to TRBD1. Germline V gives CDR1 SGHRS, CDR2 YFSETQ. The J segment lost 9 bases and the V segment lost 6 bases, leaving 17 bases of the junction unmatched. This CDR3 spans 15 amino acids. In nucleotides, the CDR3 is TGCGCCAGCACATGGGAACAGGGGATGTATGAGGCCCAGTACTTC. This gives the protein CASTWEQGMYEAQYF.

This clonotype appeared many times. The V and J genes are TRBV11-1 and TRBJ2-1; TRBD2 matches 11 bases. Germline values: CDR1 SGHAT, CDR2 FQDESV (reference sequence). J gave up 8 bases and V 7 bases, and 16 bases lay outside the gene matches. The CDR3 has 17 amino acids. The CDR3 nucleotides read TGTGCCAGCACGCAGGGGACTAGCGGAGCCCGGGGCCATGAGCAGTTCTTC. This sequence encodes CASTQGTSGARGHEQFF.

This clonotype was recorded at least ten times. This chain connects TRBV5-1 to TRBJ1-4; D remains unclear. Deletions cut 0 bases from V and 8 bases from J, with 14 bases between. Germline CDR1 reads SGHRS; CDR2 reads YFSETQ. The CDR3 sequence is 15 residues long. CDR3 protein: CASSLEGSGEEKLFF. CDR3 coding DNA: TGCGCCAGCAGCTTGGAAGGGTCCGGAGAGGAAAAACTGTTTTTT.

This clonotype was recorded many times. The chain couples TRBV27 to TRBJ2-5, with TRBD2 matching over 7 bases. The V and J ends lost 5 bases and 4 bases, in that order; junction bases with no gene match: 7. In germline, CDR1 is MNHEY, CDR2 SMNVEV (reference sequence). The CDR3 runs 14 residues. DNA of the CDR3: TGTGCCAGCAGTACCAGGACTAGAGGAGAGACCCAGTACTTC. This sequence encodes CASSTRTRGETQYF.

This clonotype was detected ten times or more. The chain employs TRBV11-2 and TRBJ2-5; no firm D call. Trimming stripped 1 base from V and 2 bases from J, with 11 bases between. Germline-derived CDR1 and CDR2 are SGHAT and FQNNGV. The CDR3 totals 15 residues. Written as DNA, the CDR3 is TGTGCCAGCAGCTTAGGGGCTAATCTACAAGAGACCCAGTACTTC. Its translation: CASSLGANLQETQYF.

The table lists this clonotype with many counts. The chain joins TRBV5-6 to TRBJ1-6, with TRBD1 matching 9 bases. V lost 3 bases to trimming and J lost 10 bases; unmatched junction nucleotides: 5. The CDR3 is 14 residues long. The germline gives CDR1 SGHDT, CDR2 YYEEEE. The CDR3 sequence: CASSWDRVGSPLHF. CDR3 DNA: TGTGCCAGCAGCTGGGACAGGGTCGGCTCACCCCTCCACTTT.

Remarks on this clonotype: This clone may be a read error of a much larger clone one base away. The chain employs TRBV7-9 and TRBJ2-5; D ambiguous. V was shortened by 3 bases and J by 4 bases, with 15 bases between the two germline ends. This CDR3 contains 15 residues. From germline, CDR1 is SEHNR and CDR2 FQNEAQ (reference sequence). CDR3 nucleotides: TGTGCCAGCAGCTTCACGGGTACTCCGGGAGAGACCCAGTACTTC. This encodes CASSFTGTPGETQYF.

The table lists this clonotype with many counts. The rearrangement joins TRBV28 to TRBJ2-3, with D perhaps given as TRBD1 or TRBD2 (6 bases each). CDR1 and CDR2 (germline): MDHEN, SYDVKM. Deletions cut 11 bases from V and 5 bases from J, with 14 bases between. CDR3 length equals 12 residues. The CDR3 DNA reads TGTGCCGTGGGGGGCGATAGAGATACGCAGTATTTT. Amino acids: CAVGGDRDTQYF. The full variable domain, in which reference TRBV28 and TRBJ2-3 provide the parts outside the CDR3, is DVKVTQSSRYLVKRTGEKVFLECVQDMDHENMFWYRQDPGLGLRLIYFSYDVKMKEKGDIPEGYSVSREKKERFSLILESASTNQTSMYLCAVGGDRDTQYFGPGTRLTVL.

V is TRBV12-3 or TRBV12-4 and J is TRBJ1-4, with TRBD1 identical over 7 bases. CDR3 length: 15 residues. Losses at the gene ends were 6 bases for V and 5 bases for J; bases not matched to a gene: 9. The CDR3 loop reads CASRYRQGLNEKLFF. The DNA of the CDR3 is TGTGCCAGCAGATACAGACAGGGTCTCAATGAAAAACTGTTTTTT.

The V and J genes are TRBV4-1 and TRBJ2-3; 9 bases are a match to TRBD2. Germline V CDR1 and CDR2: MGHRA, YSYEKL. J lost 5 bases, V lost 10 bases, and 16 bases had no gene match. The length of the CDR3 is 16 residues. The CDR3 is CATSTSGTSSVDTQYF. CDR3 sequence (DNA): TGCGCCACCTCCACATCCGGGACTAGCTCGGTAGATACGCAGTATTTT.

CDR3 bases: TGCGCCAGCAGCTTATCCACAGGGGGCAGTGGCTACACCTTC. It codes for CASSLSTGGSGYTF. This sequence joins TRBV5-1 and TRBJ1-2, with TRBD1 identical over 9 bases. Germline-derived CDR1 and CDR2 are SGHRS and YFSETQ. Trimming removed 2 bases from V and 7 bases from J; junction bases left unmatched: 6. The CDR3 runs to 14 residues.

This clonotype turned up a few times. This sequence joins TRBV19 and TRBJ2-1; 8 bases align to TRBD1. In germline, CDR1 is LNHDA, CDR2 SQIVND (reference sequence). CDR3 length: 16 residues. V dropped 6 bases and J dropped 3; count of bases not matched to a gene: 10. CDR3 in amino acids: CASRPPGQENYNEQFF. DNA of the CDR3: TGTGCCAGTAGACCTCCGGGACAGGAGAACTACAATGAGCAGTTCTTC.

The rearrangement uses TRBV11-3 and TRBJ1-5; 9 bases fit TRBD1. The germline gives CDR1 SGHNT, CDR2 YENEEA. V lost 7 bases and J lost 6; bases outside the gene matches: 4. The CDR3 spans 13 residues. The CDR3 DNA reads as TGTGCCAGCAACACAGGGGGCGCTCAGCCCCAGCATTTT. Translating gives CASNTGGAQPQHF.

Comments on this clonotype: This may be a read error, as it is one base from a much larger clone. The rearrangement links TRBV6-1 to TRBJ2-7; D gene ambiguous. CDR1 is MNHNS and CDR2 is SASEGT in the germline V gene. This CDR3 spans 14 amino acids. CDR3 coding DNA: TGTGCCAGCAGTGAAGCTGGTGGATCCTACGAGCAGCACTTC. It is translated as CASSEAGGSYEQHF.

This clonotype was detected a few times. The chain uses TRBV12-3 or TRBV12-4 and TRBJ2-2; D is unresolved. The CDR3 is 12 residues long. Trimming left V 8 bases short and J 6 bases short, with 10 bases between. The CDR3 DNA follows: TGTGCCAGCCCCGGCCGACCCGGGGAGCTGTTTTTT. Translated: CASPGRPGELFF.